A single sample is the source of the 9 T cell receptor beta chains below, sequenced in a study of T cells in Graves' hyperthyroidism and ophthalmopathy. TCR beta CDR3 regions were amplified from RNA transcripts. First-round RT-PCR targeting the TCR CDR3 was performed with the HTBI primer set. MiXCR, run by TCRdb on the multiplex PCR reads, gives a single entry per CDR3 protein. Among fewer than 500,000 distinct CDR3 sequences listed, roughly 14% were seen once. The sequencing input was blood. The receptor source for this set is a woman in her twenties or thirties with Graves' ophthalmopathy.

In this sample, this clonotype turned up many times. The chain uses TRBV7-9 and TRBJ1-5; weak D call: TRBD1 (6 bases). Looked up from germline, CDR1 is SEHNR and CDR2 is FQNEAQ (reference sequence). V was pared by 5 bases and J by 3 bases, with 11 bases between. The CDR3 has 14 amino acids. CDR3 DNA: TGTGCCAGCAGCCCTCAGGGGAACAATCAGCCCCAGCATTTT. Amino acid sequence: CASSPQGNNQPQHF.

This clonotype came up many times. The chain carries TRBV28 and TRBJ2-3; TRBD1 matches 7 bases. V lost 4 bases, J lost 2 bases, and 15 bases stayed unmatched. This CDR3 has 18 amino acids. Germline V gene sequence: CDR1 MDHEN, CDR2 SYDVKM. The CDR3: CASSSNRFSGQLTDTQYF. CDR3 DNA: TGTGCCAGCAGTTCAAATCGATTTTCGGGACAGCTCACAGATACGCAGTATTTT.

This clonotype occurred many times. The genes are TRBV30 and TRBJ1-1; D unresolved. The length of the CDR3 is 13 residues. Trimming removed 1 base from V and 1 base from J, with 7 bases in between. Germline assignment: CDR1 GTSNPN and CDR2 SVGIG (reference sequence). CDR3 sequence reads: CAWSEVGNTEAFF. CDR3 coding DNA: TGTGCCTGGAGTGAGGTCGGGAACACTGAAGCTTTCTTT.

CDR3 coding DNA: TGTGCCAGCAGCATCACGGAAGCCCCGGTCGGGACAGATCTCTACGAGCAGTACTTC. It yields the protein CASSITEAPVGTDLYEQYF. The gene calls are TRBV6-1 and TRBJ2-7; 7 bases agree with TRBD1. V trimming: 6 bases; J trimming: 3 bases; junction bases outside the gene matches: 23. The CDR3 consists of 19 residues. Germline values: CDR1 MNHNS, CDR2 SASEGT.

This clonotype came up many times. The CDR3 DNA follows: TGTGCCAGCAGCTTACCTGGGGCGGGTTACCTCCAAGAGACCCAGTACTTC. This encodes CASSLPGAGYLQETQYF. The chain links TRBV7-9 to TRBJ2-5; D could derive from TRBD1 or TRBD2 (5 bases each). Germline CDR1 and CDR2: SEHNR and FQNEAQ (reference sequence). V was trimmed by 2 bases and J by 1 base, leaving 17 bases between them. This CDR3 is 17 amino acids long.

This clonotype was detected ten times or more. This rearrangement joins TRBV20-1 to TRBJ2-3, with D maybe TRBD2 (6 bases). V was trimmed by 6 bases and J by 0 bases, leaving 19 bases between them. CDR3 size: 16 residues. Germline lookup yields CDR1 DFQATT and CDR2 SNEGSKA (reference sequence). The CDR3 region is CSAPGFAGSSTDTQYF. For the CDR3, the DNA is TGCAGTGCCCCCGGCTTTGCGGGGAGCAGCACAGATACGCAGTATTTT.

This clonotype was observed a few times. The chain recombines TRBV28 with TRBJ2-3; 8 positions agree with TRBD2. The CDR3 has 19 amino acids. The junction had 17 bases not matched to a gene; V was cut back by 6 bases and J by 0 bases. Per the germline V gene, CDR1 is MDHEN and CDR2 is SYDVKM. This chain's CDR3 is CASSGKWGGGQTSTDTQYF. Here the CDR3 DNA reads TGTGCCAGCAGCGGAAAGTGGGGCGGGGGGCAAACTAGCACAGATACGCAGTATTTT.

This clonotype was seen repeatedly, ten times or more. The gene calls are TRBV7-2 and TRBJ1-1; D gene unclear. Germline V CDR1 and CDR2: SGHTA, FQGNSA. Trimming stripped 2 bases from V and 6 bases from J, with 13 bases between. CDR3 length: 14 residues. CDR3 DNA: TGTGCCAGCAGCTTAACCCCAGGCCGACCTGAAGCTTTCTTT. It is translated as CASSLTPGRPEAFF.

This clonotype was recorded at least ten times. This chain joins TRBV24-1 and TRBJ2-1; D ambiguous. V lost 6 bases and J lost 0, with 8 bases in between. Germline-derived CDR1 and CDR2 are KGHDR and SFDVKD. The CDR3 is made up of 14 amino acids. The CDR3 DNA follows: TGTGCCACCAGTCCGCATAGCTCCTACAATGAGCAGTTCTTC. The encoded protein is CATSPHSSYNEQFF.